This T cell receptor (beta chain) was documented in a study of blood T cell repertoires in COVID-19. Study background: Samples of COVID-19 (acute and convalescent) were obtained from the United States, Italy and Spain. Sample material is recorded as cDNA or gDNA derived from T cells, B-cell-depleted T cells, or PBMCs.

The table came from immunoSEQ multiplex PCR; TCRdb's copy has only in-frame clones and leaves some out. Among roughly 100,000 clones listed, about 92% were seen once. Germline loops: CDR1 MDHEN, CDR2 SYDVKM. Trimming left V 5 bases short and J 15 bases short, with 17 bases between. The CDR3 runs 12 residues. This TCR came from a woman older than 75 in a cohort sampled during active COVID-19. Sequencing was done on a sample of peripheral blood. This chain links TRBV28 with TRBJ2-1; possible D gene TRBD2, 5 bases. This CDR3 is CASSPTGKGRFF. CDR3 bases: TGTGCCAGCAGTCCCACGGGGAAGGGTCGGTTCTTC.